This T cell receptor (beta chain) stems from a study of STAT5B mutations in CD4+ large granular lymphocyte leukemia. A remark on this clone: Its cognate antigen is unknown.

Repertoires were generated with immunoSEQ multiplex PCR, while TCRdb's copy carries only in-frame clones and drops some. Of tens of thousands of clones detected, around three quarters appear once; the ten largest clones hold 0.4% to 0.5%. Germline CDR1 SGHVS, CDR2 FQNEAQ. Trimming took 1 base from V and 0 from J, leaving 9 bases between them. There are 15 residues in the CDR3. Whole-study findings and limits: Top patient clones used TRBV06 genes more often: 8/27 versus 2/35 in controls.

This rearrangement joins TRBV7-8 to TRBJ2-5, with D hard to call. Specimen: CD4+ T cells from blood buffy coats. This TCR was sampled from a human donor in good health. Written as DNA, the CDR3 is TGTGCCAGCAGCTTAGGCCAAACGTACCAAGAGACCCAGTACTTC. Protein sequence: CASSLGQTYQETQYF. Combining the CDR3 with reference TRBV7-8 and TRBJ2-5 gives the whole variable domain GAGVSQSPRYKVAKRGQDVALRCDPISGHVSLFWYQQALGQGPEFLTYFQNEAQLDKSGLPSDRFFAERPEGSVSTLKIQRTQQEDSAVYLCASSLGQTYQETQYFGPGTRLLVL.